This T cell receptor (beta chain) was captured in a study of blood T cells in healthy people across ages. Study results and caveats: Roughly linear age-related decline in beta diversity appeared, significant by age approximately 43.

Through a sample-barcoded 5' primer and a J-beta primer mix, a second PCR was run for roughly 7 to 11 cycles. TCRdb passed the 5' RACE reads through MiXCR, listing each CDR3 protein once. The repertoire consists of approximately 780,000 distinct CDR3 sequences, with 25% to 30% occurring once and the leading ten covering about 2.9%. As for this clonotype: Its antigen is unidentified.

The CDR3 consists of 15 residues. The germline V and J ends were trimmed by 1 base and 1 base, with 11 bases remaining between them. Germline CDR1 reads SGHKS; CDR2 reads YYEKEE (reference sequence). The sample also formed part of further work on T cells of mothers and their children.

Sequencing input: blood. The sequence was collected from a boy aged 5 to 17 in good health. The V gene is TRBV5-5, the J gene TRBJ1-1; D is undetermined. CDR3 loop: CASSLYSAKNTEAFF. CDR3 nucleotides: TGTGCCAGCAGCTTGTATTCGGCGAAGAACACTGAAGCTTTCTTT. The full variable domain, completed using reference TRBV5-5 and TRBJ1-1, is DAGVTQSPTHLIKTRGQQVTLRCSPISGHKSVSWYQQVLGQGPQFIFQYYEKEERGRGNFPDRFSARQFPNYSSELNVNALLLGDSALYLCASSLYSAKNTEAFFGQGTRLTVV.